This section outlines one T cell receptor (beta chain) sequence together with its context. The data were obtained in a study of blood T cell repertoires in COVID-19. Study-level information: There were acute and convalescent COVID-19 samples, and they came from the United States, Italy and Spain. T cells, B-cell-depleted T cells, or PBMCs provided the cDNA or gDNA that served as material.

V lost 4 bases, J lost 6 bases, and 17 bases lay in between. Germline CDR1 and CDR2: SGHDT and YYEEEE. This CDR3 is built from 15 residues. Source study methods: Amplification of reference gene primers was used by the study to estimate nucleated cell counts. Sequencing was performed with immunoSEQ multiplex PCR; in TCRdb, only in-frame clones are kept and a portion is missing. That table supplies the V and J calls and clone size; D and trimming were determined from the DNA. The sample has about 54,000 clones; over 65% are singletons. The chain combines TRBV5-6 with TRBJ2-1; D might be TRBD2 (5 bases). This receptor was identified in a man in his forties with active COVID-19. Material for sequencing was peripheral blood. The DNA for the CDR3 is TGTGCCAGCAGCGAGATTAGCGCGTTGTTCAATGAGCAGTTCTTC. Amino acid sequence: CASSEISALFNEQFF.